This T cell receptor beta chain was identified in a study of cytomegalovirus exposure and HLA in healthy donors. Study-level information: Drawn from HLA-typed donors, approximately 85 million unique TCRs were held in an early data release. Study-wide results and caveats: Later genetic work tied a missense DCLRE1C variant to beta-chain V and J trimming.

Primers: 60 Vbeta forward and 13 Jbeta reverse. Produced via immunoSEQ multiplex PCR; TCRdb's table is partial and in-frame only. The sample lists about 43,000 clones, roughly 80% occurring once. The CDR3 has 15 residues. V lost 0 bases and J lost 7; bases outside the gene matches: 7. Germline assignment: CDR1 SGHNT and CDR2 YYREEE (reference sequence). This clone was observed once. What it binds is not known. Sequencing input: PBMCs. J is TRBJ2-1 and V is TRBV5-4, with TRBD2 matching over 7 bases. The TCR comes from a man aged 25-45 years in good health and CMV-seronegative. CDR3 in amino acids: CASSLAGGNRNEQFF. Written as DNA, the CDR3 is TGTGCCAGCAGCTTGGCGGGAGGAAATCGGAATGAGCAGTTCTTC.